The following is a T cell receptor (beta chain) sequence with its context. Its cognate antigen is unknown. This record comes from a study of T cell responses to AZD1222 COVID-19 vaccine. Study-wide points: Sampling captured repertoires only after the peak T cell response. Just 5 to 7 AZD1222 recipients tested seropositive at baseline. Clonal diversity was possibly underestimated; the donors were predominantly white British and more often female. Dominant at 160-218 and 743-854, vaccine-associated CD4 TCRs also spanned spike.

CDR1 is PRHDT and CDR2 is FYEKMQ in the germline V gene (reference sequence). The CDR3 has 16 residues. The ends were cut back, 5 bases at V and 2 bases at J, with 19 bases in the middle. TCRdb's table, derived via immunoSEQ multiplex PCR, lists solely in-frame clones and lacks some. The data hold about 72,000 clones, with roughly 87% observed a single time. This specimen consisted of peripheral blood, obtained on day 0 of AZD1222 vaccination. This receptor was taken from an adult in good health. The chain combines TRBV13 with TRBJ2-7, with D perhaps TRBD1 or TRBD2 (5 bases each). DNA for the CDR3: TGTGCCAGCAGCCAAGGCAGGCAGGGACCAACCTACGAGCAGTACTTC. This encodes CASSQGRQGPTYEQYF.